The 24 T cell receptor beta chains below come from one sample, sequenced in a study of CD8 T cells in Susac syndrome. RNA was extracted with the RNeasy kit, and a quantity of roughly 0.5 to 1 ug was reverse transcribed using random hexamers. TCRdb re-called the immunoSEQ multiplex PCR reads with MiXCR, one entry per CDR3 protein. Found here are 160,000 or so distinct CDR3 sequences, over 85% of them singletons; the top ten hold 0.2% to 0.25%. The sequenced material came from CD8+ T cells from PBMCs. The receptors originated from a human donor with multiple sclerosis.

The count of this clonotype is one. This chain uses TRBV20-1 with TRBJ2-7; tentatively, D is TRBD2 (6 bases). CDR1 is DFQATT, CDR2 SNEGSKA, per germline (reference sequence). Trimming took 4 bases from V and 0 from J, leaving 10 bases between them. There are 13 residues in the CDR3. The CDR3 DNA is TGCAGTGCTAATAGCGGAAGCTCCTACGAGCAGTACTTC. It encodes CSANSGSSYEQYF.

This rearrangement joins TRBV20-1 to TRBJ2-7, with D hard to call. Trimming left V 0 bases short and J 3 bases short, with 12 bases between. The CDR3 sequence is 14 residues long. Per germline, CDR1 DFQATT and CDR2 SNEGSKA (reference sequence). The CDR3 sequence is CSARDRVTGYEQYF. CDR3 coding DNA: TGCAGTGCTAGAGATCGAGTTACCGGCTACGAGCAGTACTTC.

V and J are TRBV18 and TRBJ2-2, with 9 bases lining up with TRBD2. Trimming removed 3 bases from V and 5 bases from J; junction bases left unmatched: 10. CDR1 KGHSH and CDR2 LQKENI come from the germline V gene. The CDR3 totals 17 residues. CDR3 in DNA: TGTGCCAGCTCACCGGCCAGCGGGGGGCCCGGTACCGGGGAGCTGTTTTTT. Its protein is CASSPASGGPGTGELFF.

The chain recombines TRBV7-9 with TRBJ2-3; D is undetermined. Germline lookup yields CDR1 SEHNR and CDR2 FQNEAQ (reference sequence). This CDR3 region has 12 residues. The ends were cut back, 8 bases at V and 4 bases at J, with 10 bases in the middle. Here the CDR3 DNA reads TGTGCCAGCGGGGTTTTAGCAGATACGCAGTATTTT. Translating it yields CASGVLADTQYF.

A single count supports this clonotype. The V and J genes are TRBV20-1 and TRBJ2-3; D remains ambiguous. Germline V gene lookup returns CDR1 DFQATT and CDR2 SNEGSKA (reference sequence). The CDR3 consists of 14 residues. V was shortened by 3 bases and J by 1 base, with 11 bases between the two germline ends. CDR3 nucleotide sequence: TGCAGTGCTAGGGACCTTTGGGGCACAGATACGCAGTATTTT. Amino acid sequence: CSARDLWGTDTQYF.

This chain connects TRBV9 to TRBJ2-1, with 13 bases matching TRBD2. Trimming removed 4 bases from V and 9 bases from J; junction bases left unmatched: 4. CDR1 is SGDLS, CDR2 YYNGEE, per germline. This CDR3 has 14 residues. CDR3 sequence: CASSSRTSGSEQFF. As DNA, the CDR3 is TGTGCCAGCAGCTCCCGGACTAGCGGGAGTGAGCAGTTCTTC.

This sequence joins TRBV5-6 and TRBJ2-5; D call uncertain. V lost 0 bases and J lost 5, with 5 bases in between. CDR3 length equals 12 residues. Germline values: CDR1 SGHDT, CDR2 YYEEEE. The CDR3 loop reads CASSLGRETQYF. The CDR3 region has the DNA TGTGCCAGCAGCTTGGGTAGGGAGACCCAGTACTTC.

This clonotype was counted once. The rearrangement joins TRBV27 to TRBJ2-1; D is unresolved. V lost 3 bases to trimming and J lost 2 bases, with 14 bases between them. From germline, CDR1 is MNHEY and CDR2 SMNVEV (reference sequence). The CDR3 has 16 residues. CDR3 sequence (DNA): TGTGCCAGCAGTTTTGGATACCAGAGGACCTACAATGAGCAGTTCTTC. Protein sequence: CASSFGYQRTYNEQFF.

This chain uses TRBV7-8 with TRBJ1-1; D is undetermined. Germline CDR1 is SGHVS and CDR2 is FQNEAQ. V shed 0 bases and J shed 11 bases, with 16 bases lying between them. The CDR3 totals 14 residues. CDR3 coding DNA: TGTGCCAGCAGCTTAGCGAGGGAATTAAGGATTGCTTTCTTT. This encodes CASSLARELRIAFF.

V and J are TRBV6-5 and TRBJ1-2; TRBD1 aligns across 7 bases. Losses at the gene ends were 6 bases for V and 6 bases for J; bases not matched to a gene: 7. CDR1 is MNHEY, CDR2 SVGAGI, per germline. The CDR3 runs 13 residues. The DNA for the CDR3 is TGTGCCAGCAGCTATACAGGGGCTGATGGCTACACCTTC. Translating it yields CASSYTGADGYTF.

The chain is built from TRBV27 and TRBJ1-5, with TRBD1 identical over 9 bases. The V segment lost 5 bases and the J segment 6 bases; nucleotides outside the gene matches: 5. The CDR3 runs 14 residues. Germline CDR1 MNHEY, CDR2 SMNVEV (reference sequence). CDR3 amino acids: CASSGTGFLQPQHF. The DNA of the CDR3 is TGTGCCAGCAGTGGGACAGGGTTCCTTCAGCCCCAGCATTTT.

J is TRBJ1-2 and V is TRBV29-1, with 7 bases lining up with TRBD1. The germline gives CDR1 SQVTM, CDR2 ANQGSEA. With V trimmed by 6 bases and J by 5 bases, 9 bases remained unmatched. The CDR3 consists of 13 residues. The CDR3 loop reads CSVRWTGKYGYTF. CDR3 nucleotide sequence: TGCAGCGTGCGCTGGACAGGAAAGTATGGCTACACCTTC.

V is TRBV7-9 and J is TRBJ2-7; D perhaps matches TRBD2 (6 bases). The germline V gene encodes CDR1 SEHNR and CDR2 FQNEAQ (reference sequence). This CDR3 has 14 residues. Deletions cut 5 bases from V and 4 bases from J, with 15 bases between. In DNA form, the CDR3 reads TGTGCCAGCAGCCCAACGGGACTTGGATACGAGCAGTACTTC. Amino acids: CASSPTGLGYEQYF.

The genes are TRBV9 and TRBJ2-1, with 7 bases fitting TRBD1. With 0 bases clipped from V and 6 bases from J, the junction kept 0 bases outside the gene matches. This CDR3 contains 13 residues. Germline values: CDR1 SGDLS, CDR2 YYNGEE. In DNA form, the CDR3 reads TGTGCCAGCAGCGTAGACAGGGGCAATGAGCAGTTCTTC. Amino acid sequence: CASSVDRGNEQFF.

The V and J genes are TRBV15 and TRBJ2-3, with 9 bases that match TRBD2. Germline V gene lookup returns CDR1 LNHNV and CDR2 YYDKDF (reference sequence). The ends lost 1 base at V and 3 bases at J; junction bases unmatched: 8. The CDR3 spans 17 residues. The CDR3 protein is CATSRVGGGAWTDTQYF. CDR3 sequence (DNA): TGTGCCACCAGCAGAGTTGGCGGGGGGGCGTGGACAGATACGCAGTATTTT.

The genes are TRBV14 and TRBJ1-2; TRBD1 agrees at 12 bases. This CDR3 is 15 amino acids long. CDR1 SGHDN and CDR2 FVKESK come from the germline V gene. V was pared by 1 base and J by 7 bases, with 4 bases of the junction left unmatched. The CDR3 reads CASSQGDRGLGGYTF. CDR3 nucleotide sequence: TGTGCCAGCAGCCAAGGGGACAGGGGGCTTGGTGGCTACACCTTC.

The genes are TRBV14 and TRBJ2-1, with 8 bases fitting TRBD1. The J segment lost 5 bases and the V segment lost 6 bases, leaving 6 bases of the junction unmatched. The CDR3 runs to 14 residues. CDR1 is SGHDN and CDR2 is FVKESK in the germline V gene. CDR3 region: CASSPGQDDNEQFF. The CDR3 region has the DNA TGTGCCAGCAGTCCGGGACAGGACGACAATGAGCAGTTCTTC.

The chain is built from TRBV4-2 and TRBJ1-2, with D possibly matching TRBD1 (5 bases). Trimming took off 0 bases at V and 4 bases at J, with 12 bases between the two ends. The CDR3 is 15 amino acids. The germline V gene encodes CDR1 LGHNA and CDR2 YNFKEQ. The chain's CDR3 is CASSQEAGPGYGYTF. The DNA for the CDR3 is TGTGCCAGCAGCCAAGAGGCGGGGCCTGGCTATGGCTACACCTTC.

The chain couples TRBV7-4 to TRBJ1-2, with TRBD1 matching over 12 bases. The CDR3 loop spans 15 amino acids. Germline CDR1 and CDR2: SGHVT and SQSDAQ. The ends lost 4 bases at V and 8 bases at J; junction bases unmatched: 8. The CDR3 nucleotides read TGTGCCAGCAGCTCCGCGGGACAGGGGGCCGGGGGCTACACCTTC. Residues: CASSSAGQGAGGYTF.

The chain recombines TRBV24-1 with TRBJ1-1; D is ambiguous. The CDR3 contains 13 residues. V shed 5 bases and J shed 2 bases, with 8 bases lying between them. Germline V gene data show CDR1 as KGHDR and CDR2 as SFDVKD. The CDR3, as DNA: TGTGCCACCAGTGCTCGGAGTAACACTGAAGCTTTCTTT. Its translation is CATSARSNTEAFF.

The chain's CDR3 is CASRLPQGLAGGGEQFF. The CDR3 DNA reads as TGTGCCAGCAGGCTACCGCAAGGACTAGCGGGGGGGGGAGAGCAGTTCTTC. This chain joins TRBV28 and TRBJ2-1; 15 positions match TRBD2. The CDR3 consists of 17 residues. Germline CDR1 MDHEN, CDR2 SYDVKM. Trimming cost V 6 bases and J 10 bases; bases outside gene matches: 13.

V gene TRBV7-2 combines with J gene TRBJ2-5; D unclear. The CDR3 consists of 15 residues. V shed 6 bases and J shed 2 bases, with 16 bases lying between them. Germline CDR1 and CDR2: SGHTA and FQGNSA. In DNA form, the CDR3 reads TGTGCCAGCAGGGTATGGGGTGTGGCGCAAGAGACCCAGTACTTC. This sequence encodes CASRVWGVAQETQYF.

The chain links TRBV4-3 to TRBJ1-5; TRBD1 is a possible D gene (6 bases). Deletions cut 3 bases from V and 0 bases from J, with 12 bases between. From germline, CDR1 is LGHNA and CDR2 YSLEER. The CDR3 is 16 amino acids. The CDR3 DNA is TGCGCCAGCAGCCAGCCGGGACACCGTAGCAATCAGCCCCAGCATTTT. Translated: CASSQPGHRSNQPQHF.

This chain joins TRBV7-9 and TRBJ2-5; perhaps TRBD2 as D (6 bases). The CDR3 runs to 12 residues. Trimming shortened V by 9 bases and J by 2 bases, and 10 bases separated the two germline ends. The germline gives CDR1 SEHNR, CDR2 FQNEAQ (reference sequence). The chain's CDR3 is CASRGWQETQYF. As DNA, the CDR3 is TGTGCCAGTCGGGGGTGGCAAGAGACCCAGTACTTC.